These 26 T cell receptor beta chains originate from one sample sequenced in a study of OX40 agonist ivuxolimab in advanced cancers. Using immunoSEQ multiplex PCR, the repertoire was profiled, and TCRdb retains in-frame clones only, with some absent. Of tens of thousands of clones listed, 65% to 85% are singletons. The specimen was CD4+ or CD8+ T cells sorted from blood, collected in a trial of the OX40 agonist ivuxolimab. The receptors stem from an adult with an advanced solid tumor such as melanoma, head and neck, liver or kidney cancer.

This rearrangement joins TRBV2 to TRBJ1-5; D call uncertain. CDR1 is SNHLY and CDR2 is FYNNEI in the germline V gene. V lost 3 bases, J lost 4 bases, and 13 bases lay in between. The CDR3 sequence is 15 residues long. This CDR3 is CASSDPFLTNQPQHF. CDR3 coding DNA: TGTGCCAGCAGTGACCCCTTTTTGACTAATCAGCCCCAGCATTTT.

The V gene is TRBV6-5, the J gene TRBJ1-1; 7 bases align to TRBD1. The CDR3 is made up of 14 amino acids. Germline V gives CDR1 MNHEY, CDR2 SVGAGI. Losses at the gene ends were 7 bases for V and 6 bases for J; bases not matched to a gene: 11. The CDR3 bases are TGTGCCAGCAACAACCAGGGGGGGATCCCTGAAGCTTTCTTT. Amino acid sequence: CASNNQGGIPEAFF.

The chain is built from TRBV6-5 and TRBJ1-5, with TRBD1 identical over 10 bases. This CDR3 contains 14 residues. Looked up from germline, CDR1 is MNHEY and CDR2 is SVGAGI. V trimming: 6 bases; J trimming: 4 bases; junction bases outside the gene matches: 3. The CDR3 DNA sequence: TGTGCCAGCAGGGACAGGGGGGATAATCAGCCCCAGCATTTT. Protein product: CASRDRGDNQPQHF.

This clone has a single count. The chain uses TRBV7-8 and TRBJ1-5; the D is unclear. Per germline, CDR1 SGHVS and CDR2 FQNEAQ. CDR3 length: 15 residues. Deletions cut 2 bases from V and 1 base from J, with 9 bases between. For the CDR3, the DNA is TGTGCCAGCAGCTTAAACAGCCCAAGCAATCAGCCCCAGCATTTT. It encodes CASSLNSPSNQPQHF.

This chain connects TRBV10-2 to TRBJ1-6; D is unclear. V was shortened by 8 bases and J by 5 bases, with 22 bases between the two germline ends. Per the germline V gene, CDR1 is WSHSY and CDR2 is SAAADI. The CDR3 loop spans 17 amino acids. The CDR3 is CASVWARTPLNNSPLHF. DNA of the CDR3: TGCGCCAGCGTATGGGCTCGCACACCCCTGAATAATTCACCCCTCCACTTT.

The V gene is TRBV9, the J gene TRBJ2-3, with TRBD1 as a possible D gene (6 bases). CDR1 and CDR2 from the germline V gene are SGDLS and YYNGEE. Between the trimmed V and J ends, which lost 0 bases and 1 base, there was a span of 9 bases. This CDR3 has 15 amino acids. The CDR3 sequence: CASSVGGGCTDTQYF. The CDR3 DNA reads as TGTGCCAGCAGCGTAGGAGGGGGATGCACAGATACGCAGTATTTT.

The genes are TRBV4-2 and TRBJ2-6; no clear D. Germline CDR1 reads LGHNA; CDR2 reads YNFKEQ. V shed 0 bases and J shed 1 base, with 13 bases lying between them. The CDR3 loop spans 18 amino acids. In DNA form, the CDR3 reads TGTGCCAGCAGCCAAGAGGTCCTTAGATCATCTGGGGCCAACGTCCTGACTTTC. It yields the protein CASSQEVLRSSGANVLTF.

The gene calls are TRBV6-5 and TRBJ2-6; 7 bases align to TRBD1. The CDR3 length is 14 residues. From germline, CDR1 is MNHEY and CDR2 SVGAGI. With 10 bases clipped from V and 2 bases from J, the junction kept 5 bases outside the gene matches. CDR3 loop: CATTTGAGANVLTF. The CDR3 nucleotides are TGTGCCACCACCACAGGGGCTGGGGCCAACGTCCTGACTTTC.

This clone was counted only a few times. The chain couples TRBV6-1 to TRBJ2-7; 8 bases are shared with TRBD2. Germline values: CDR1 MNHNS, CDR2 SASEGT. The CDR3 sequence is 13 residues long. The ends lost 7 bases at V and 3 bases at J; junction bases unmatched: 5. This chain's CDR3 is CASIGTSFYEQYF. In DNA form, the CDR3 reads TGTGCCAGCATAGGGACTAGTTTCTACGAGCAGTACTTC.

This chain connects TRBV10-3 to TRBJ2-7; D might be TRBD2 (6 bases). The V gene lost 3 bases and the J gene lost 7 bases, with 16 bases spanning the gap. The germline V gene encodes CDR1 ENHRY and CDR2 SYGVKD. The CDR3 spans 14 residues. The CDR3 here is CAISDRPGVGEQYF. CDR3 nucleotides: TGTGCCATCAGTGATCGACCGGGAGTTGGGGAGCAGTACTTC.

This clone was counted once. The chain combines TRBV30 with TRBJ2-1, with TRBD2 identical over 8 bases. Germline V gene sequence: CDR1 GTSNPN, CDR2 SVGIG (reference sequence). The CDR3 consists of 17 residues. Trimming at V came to 3 bases and at J to 9 bases, leaving 19 bases not matched to a gene. The CDR3 DNA sequence: TGTGCCTGGAGACCGAGCCCCGGGGGGGGAATTAGCCGTGAGCAGTTCTTC. It translates to CAWRPSPGGGISREQFF.

The chain is built from TRBV6-1 and TRBJ2-7; 7 bases fit TRBD1. The CDR3 consists of 14 residues. V lost 8 bases to trimming and J lost 9 bases; unmatched junction nucleotides: 16. Germline CDR1 and CDR2: MNHNS and SASEGT. The CDR3 spells CASRQDRQKGGQYF. CDR3 sequence (DNA): TGTGCCAGCCGGCAGGACAGGCAAAAAGGAGGGCAGTACTTC.

This sequence joins TRBV7-6 and TRBJ2-2; 10 positions agree with TRBD2. Trimming cost V 5 bases and J 4 bases; bases outside gene matches: 4. In germline, CDR1 is SGHVS, CDR2 FNYEAQ. The length of the CDR3 is 15 residues. The CDR3 sequence: CASSELAGPTGELFF. CDR3 in DNA: TGTGCCAGCAGCGAACTAGCGGGGCCCACCGGGGAGCTGTTTTTT.

The chain links TRBV5-6 to TRBJ1-2, with TRBD1 matching over 10 bases. V dropped 2 bases and J dropped 3; count of bases not matched to a gene: 13. This CDR3 contains 18 residues. Germline CDR1 and CDR2: SGHDT and YYEEEE. The CDR3 DNA sequence: TGTGCCAGCAGCTTCGCGGGACAGGGGATTCAAAGAGACTATGGCTACACCTTC. Translation gives CASSFAGQGIQRDYGYTF.

The chain recombines TRBV15 with TRBJ2-5; the match to TRBD1 covers 8 bases. The J call is doubtful: the DNA matches TRBJ2-7 better. CDR3 length: 14 amino acids. Germline V gene data show CDR1 as LNHNV and CDR2 as YYDKDF (reference sequence). The CDR3 spells CATSLDRGSYEQYF. DNA of the CDR3: TGTGCCACCAGCCTAGACAGGGGCTCCTACGAGCAGTACTTC.

The chain is built from TRBV6-5 and TRBJ1-2, with TRBD1 matching 7 bases. V shed 4 bases, J shed 14 bases, and the junction held 13 bases outside the gene matches. Germline CDR1 MNHEY, CDR2 SVGAGI. The CDR3 extends over 13 amino acids. The CDR3 region has the DNA TGTGCCAGCAGTTCCACCTCGACAGGGCCCCGAACCTTC. Protein sequence: CASSSTSTGPRTF.

The rearrangement uses TRBV6-1 and TRBJ2-3, with D hard to call. The V end was cut by 2 bases, the J end by 2 bases, with 5 bases between. This CDR3 has 13 amino acids. The V gene's germline CDR1 is MNHNS and CDR2 SASEGT. Here the CDR3 reads CASSEQFTDTQYF. The CDR3 DNA reads TGTGCCAGCAGTGAACAGTTCACAGATACGCAGTATTTT.

The J gene is TRBJ1-2, the V gene TRBV7-2; D might be TRBD1 (5 bases). The CDR3 runs 18 residues. V was trimmed by 5 bases and J by 1 base, leaving 23 bases between them. From germline, CDR1 is SGHTA and CDR2 FQGNSA. CDR3 sequence (DNA): TGTGCCAGCAGCCCGAACTGGGGCGGCAGGGAAGTTAACTATGGCTACACCTTC. Its translation is CASSPNWGGREVNYGYTF.

The chain couples TRBV6-1 to TRBJ1-5; D is perhaps TRBD1 (6 bases). The length of the CDR3 is 16 residues. The germline gives CDR1 MNHNS, CDR2 SASEGT. V gave up 2 bases and J gave up 1 base, with 12 bases separating them. Here the CDR3 reads CASSEWGTYSNQPQHF. CDR3 bases: TGTGCCAGCAGTGAATGGGGGACATACAGCAATCAGCCCCAGCATTTT.

Here the CDR3 reads CASRQWHLGNTIYF. CDR3 coding DNA: TGTGCCAGTAGACAGTGGCACCTTGGAAACACCATATATTTT. The rearrangement links TRBV19 to TRBJ1-3; D unresolved. The V and J ends lost 6 bases and 3 bases respectively, with 12 bases between them. The CDR3 contains 14 residues. Germline V gene sequence: CDR1 LNHDA, CDR2 SQIVND (reference sequence).

The chain links TRBV6-6 to TRBJ2-2; possible D gene TRBD1, 5 bases. The CDR3 is made up of 15 amino acids. V was shortened by 6 bases and J by 0 bases, with 11 bases between the two germline ends. CDR1 is MNHNY, CDR2 SVGAGI, per germline (reference sequence). As DNA, the CDR3 is TGTGCCAGCAGCCACGGACAAGCGAACACCGGGGAGCTGTTTTTT. This codes for CASSHGQANTGELFF.

The rearrangement links TRBV6-1 to TRBJ1-5, with D hard to call. Per germline, CDR1 MNHNS and CDR2 SASEGT. Trimming removed 1 base from V and 9 bases from J, with 16 bases in between. The CDR3 spans 15 residues. The CDR3 here is CASSEGGSVPGPQHF. CDR3 DNA sequence: TGTGCCAGCAGTGAAGGGGGAAGTGTTCCGGGGCCCCAGCATTTT.

This rearrangement joins TRBV5-1 to TRBJ2-6; D is undetermined. Per germline, CDR1 SGHRS and CDR2 YFSETQ. The CDR3 spans 17 residues. V was pared by 1 base and J by 1 base, with 12 bases between. In DNA, the CDR3 is TGCGCCAGCAGCTTGCAAGGTGTCAGATCTGGGGCCAACGTCCTGACTTTC. It encodes CASSLQGVRSGANVLTF.

The V gene is TRBV5-1, the J gene TRBJ2-2, with TRBD1 matching 10 bases. The CDR3 has 17 amino acids. After removal of 4 bases from V and 5 bases from J, the junction contained 11 bases not matched to a gene. Germline V gene lookup returns CDR1 SGHRS and CDR2 YFSETQ. CDR3: CASSQSMDRGRTGELFF. The CDR3 region has the DNA TGCGCCAGCAGCCAAAGCATGGACAGGGGGAGAACCGGGGAGCTGTTTTTT.

V is TRBV7-2 and J is TRBJ2-1, with 7 bases lining up with TRBD1. The CDR3 covers 16 residues. Trimming took 1 base from V and 0 from J; bases not matched to a gene: 3. The germline V gene has CDR1 SGHTA and CDR2 FQGNSA. CDR3 in DNA: TGTGCCAGCAGCTTAGAGGGGGCCAGCTCCTACAATGAGCAGTTCTTC. As protein: CASSLEGASSYNEQFF.

This sequence joins TRBV7-9 and TRBJ2-7, with D uncertain. This CDR3 comprises 15 residues. Germline CDR1 and CDR2: SEHNR and FQNEAQ (reference sequence). V gave up 0 bases and J gave up 0 bases, with 9 bases separating them. DNA of the CDR3: TGTGCCAGCAGCTTAGCCGGAGACGGCTCCTACGAGCAGTACTTC. Translated, it gives CASSLAGDGSYEQYF.